These 26 T cell receptor beta chains came from one sample sequenced in a study of T cell responses to AZD1222 COVID-19 vaccine. TCRdb keeps only in-frame clones here, not all; method: immunoSEQ multiplex PCR. The profile shows roughly 160,000 clones, more than 85% of them singletons. Sequenced material: peripheral blood, taken on day 0 of AZD1222 vaccination. Receptors originate from an adult in good health.

The chain links TRBV9 to TRBJ1-1; a weak D match, TRBD1 (6 bases). CDR3 length equals 15 residues. The V end lost 0 bases, the J end lost 1 base, and 10 bases lay between the germline ends. In germline, CDR1 is SGDLS, CDR2 YYNGEE. In nucleotides, the CDR3 is TGTGCCAGCAGCGTAGGCCGGGACAAGAACACTGAAGCTTTCTTT. Translation: CASSVGRDKNTEAFF.

This chain links TRBV30 with TRBJ1-6; no clear D. V was cut by 3 bases and J by 0 bases, with 6 bases left in between. Germline values: CDR1 GTSNPN, CDR2 SVGIG (reference sequence). This CDR3 region has 14 residues. The CDR3 loop is CAWSGSSYNSPLHF. For the CDR3, the DNA is TGTGCCTGGAGCGGGAGCTCCTATAATTCACCCCTCCACTTT.

The rearrangement links TRBV3-1 (or the pseudogene TRBV3-2) to TRBJ1-2; D may be TRBD1 (6 bases). Germline-derived CDR1 and CDR2 are LGHDT and YNNKEL (reference sequence). This CDR3 has 14 residues. V was trimmed by 6 bases and J by 3 bases, leaving 14 bases between them. This CDR3 reads CASRKGGLDYGYTF. The CDR3 region has the DNA TGTGCCAGCAGGAAAGGGGGTCTGGACTATGGCTACACCTTC.

This sequence joins TRBV10-3 and TRBJ1-5; D is ambiguous. The V end was cut by 0 bases, the J end by 1 base, with 16 bases between. Germline V CDR1 and CDR2: ENHRY, SYGVKD. The CDR3 spans 18 residues. In DNA, the CDR3 is TGTGCCATCAGTGAGTCGATAGGCCGAGGAGGGAGCAATCAGCCCCAGCATTTT. It encodes CAISESIGRGGSNQPQHF.

The chain uses TRBV27 and TRBJ1-3; TRBD1 is a possible D gene (6 bases). Trimming pared 6 bases from V and 0 bases from J, leaving 9 bases between. CDR1 and CDR2 (germline): MNHEY, SMNVEV (reference sequence). The CDR3 runs 14 residues. DNA of the CDR3: TGTGCCAGCAGATGGACAGCCTCTGGAAACACCATATATTTT. Translation gives CASRWTASGNTIYF.

This sequence joins TRBV6-5 and TRBJ2-7, with D possibly matching TRBD1 (6 bases). V was cut by 8 bases and J by 3 bases, with 14 bases left in between. The CDR3 runs 13 residues. CDR1 is MNHEY and CDR2 is SVGAGI in the germline V gene. The CDR3 bases are TGTGCCAGCGCGTTGGACAGAGACTACGAGCAGTACTTC. This codes for CASALDRDYEQYF.

The chain links TRBV10-3 to TRBJ1-1, with 8 bases aligning to TRBD1. The CDR3 is made up of 13 amino acids. CDR1 and CDR2 from the germline V gene are ENHRY and SYGVKD. Trimming cost V 7 bases and J 1 base; bases outside gene matches: 2. The CDR3 here is CAIKGTGNTEAFF. As DNA, the CDR3 is TGTGCCATCAAAGGGACAGGGAACACTGAAGCTTTCTTT.

This clone was counted once. J is TRBJ2-2 and V is TRBV6-1; 8 bases map to TRBD2. The CDR3 consists of 16 residues. Germline V gene sequence: CDR1 MNHNS, CDR2 SASEGT. V trimming: 2 bases; J trimming: 7 bases; junction bases outside the gene matches: 9. CDR3 nucleotides: TGTGCCAGCAGTGAATGGGGCGGGGGGAGAGGCGGGGAGCTGTTTTTT. Protein: CASSEWGGGRGGELFF.

This clone came up once. The CDR3: CAWSSTGRSPLHF. CDR3 coding DNA: TGTGCCTGGAGTTCGACAGGGAGGTCACCCCTCCACTTT. The chain employs TRBV30 and TRBJ1-6; 7 nucleotides agree with TRBD1. Per the germline V gene, CDR1 is GTSNPN and CDR2 is SVGIG (reference sequence). After removal of 2 bases from V and 10 bases from J, the junction contained 5 bases not matched to a gene. CDR3 length: 13 amino acids.

The chain employs TRBV5-8 and TRBJ2-3; D may be TRBD1 (6 bases). The CDR3 totals 13 residues. Trimming took 3 bases from V and 3 from J, leaving 8 bases between them. Germline CDR1 SGHTS, CDR2 YDEGEE. The CDR3 nucleotides are TGTGCCAGCAGCTCAACAGGGACAGATACGCAGTATTTT. It is translated as CASSSTGTDTQYF. Supplemented by reference TRBV5-8 and TRBJ2-3, the full variable domain reads EAGVTQSPTHLIKTRGQQATLRCSPISGHTSVYWYQQALGLGLQFLLWYDEGEERNRGNFPPRFSGRQFPNYSSELNVNALELEDSALYLCASSSTGTDTQYFGPGTRLTVL.

The genes are TRBV19 and TRBJ1-5; no reliable D call. V was shortened by 8 bases and J by 0 bases, with 14 bases between the two germline ends. The CDR3 runs to 15 residues. The germline gives CDR1 LNHDA, CDR2 SQIVND (reference sequence). The CDR3 protein is CASRRVGYSNQPQHF. DNA for the CDR3: TGTGCCAGTCGGCGGGTAGGTTATAGCAATCAGCCCCAGCATTTT. Looking up the rest from reference TRBV19 and TRBJ1-5 gives the full variable domain: DGGITQSPKYLFRKEGQNVTLSCEQNLNHDAMYWYRQDPGQGLRLIYYSQIVNDFQKGDIAEGYSVSREKKESFPLTVTSAQKNPTAFYLCASRRVGYSNQPQHFGDGTRLSIL.

As DNA, the CDR3 is TGTGCCAGCAGCCTAGTTAGCGGGGGGGCCTTGGGGACCCAGTACTTC. Its translation: CASSLVSGGALGTQYF. This sequence joins TRBV3-1 (or the pseudogene TRBV3-2) and TRBJ2-5, with 11 nucleotides matching TRBD2. J gave up 7 bases and V 4 bases, and 11 bases lay outside the gene matches. The CDR3 is 16 residues long. Germline V lookup: CDR1 LGHDT, CDR2 YNNKEL (reference sequence).

CDR3 sequence: CASSFGTGLGPQHF. The DNA of the CDR3 is TGTGCCAGCAGCTTCGGGACAGGGCTGGGGCCCCAGCATTTT. The gene calls are TRBV5-6 and TRBJ1-5, with TRBD1 matching over 9 bases. J gave up 9 bases and V 2 bases, and 6 bases lay outside the gene matches. This CDR3 spans 14 amino acids. Germline V gene data show CDR1 as SGHDT and CDR2 as YYEEEE.

As concerns this clone: At the DNA level, this CDR3 is encoded by other sequences in the same sample as well. This rearrangement joins TRBV5-1 to TRBJ1-4; D gene ambiguous. CDR1 SGHRS and CDR2 YFSETQ come from the germline V gene. Trimming stripped 5 bases from V and 2 bases from J, with 19 bases between. The CDR3 covers 17 residues. The CDR3 here is CASRRTGGRRTNEKLFF. DNA for the CDR3: TGCGCCAGCAGACGAACCGGAGGACGGCGGACTAATGAAAAACTGTTTTTT.

The rearrangement links TRBV21-1 to TRBJ2-7. TRBV21-1 is a pseudogene. This CDR3 spans 14 amino acids. DNA of the CDR3: TGTGCCAGCAGCAAAGGGGGGAAGGCCTACGAGCAGTACTTC. The encoded protein is CASSKGGKAYEQYF.

The V gene is TRBV20-1, the J gene TRBJ1-1; no definite D call. The V and J ends lost 3 bases and 4 bases respectively, with 9 bases between them. The CDR3 runs 12 residues. Looked up from germline, CDR1 is DFQATT and CDR2 is SNEGSKA (reference sequence). The CDR3 region is CSASRWGTEAFF. The CDR3 nucleotides are TGCAGTGCTAGTAGATGGGGCACTGAAGCTTTCTTT.

V is TRBV18 and J is TRBJ2-7; TRBD1 is a possible D gene (6 bases). CDR1 and CDR2 (germline): KGHSH, LQKENI. V dropped 3 bases and J dropped 3 bases, with 12 bases sitting between them. This CDR3 is 14 amino acids long. This CDR3 is CASSPSGGRYEQYF. CDR3 nucleotides: TGTGCCAGCTCACCCTCTGGGGGCCGCTACGAGCAGTACTTC.

Comments on this clone: This sample also contains other DNA sequences that code for the same CDR3. The chain is built from TRBV18 and TRBJ1-5, with 9 bases fitting TRBD1. This CDR3 has 14 amino acids. The germline gives CDR1 KGHSH, CDR2 LQKENI. With 3 bases clipped from V and 5 bases from J, the junction kept 2 bases outside the gene matches. For the CDR3, the DNA is TGTGCCAGCTCACCGGGACAGGGCGATCAGCCCCAGCATTTT. Translation gives CASSPGQGDQPQHF.

This clone was seen once. This rearrangement joins TRBV6-5 to TRBJ2-7; D is uncertain. In germline, CDR1 is MNHEY, CDR2 SVGAGI. There are 14 residues in the CDR3. V lost 0 bases, J lost 4 bases, and 10 bases lay in between. In DNA form, the CDR3 reads TGTGCCAGCAGTTACTCGATGGTCGGGTACGAGCAGTACTTC. It yields the protein CASSYSMVGYEQYF.

The chain uses TRBV3-1 (or the pseudogene TRBV3-2) and TRBJ2-1; 7 bases are a match to TRBD1. The length of the CDR3 is 16 residues. V dropped 0 bases and J dropped 7; count of bases not matched to a gene: 9. Germline CDR1 LGHDT, CDR2 YNNKEL (reference sequence). The CDR3 protein is CASSQETGKETNEQFF. As DNA, the CDR3 is TGTGCCAGCAGCCAAGAGACAGGGAAAGAGACGAATGAGCAGTTCTTC.

V usage is TRBV5-4 and J usage is TRBJ2-1, with D tentatively TRBD2 (6 bases). The germline gives CDR1 SGHNT, CDR2 YYREEE (reference sequence). The CDR3 covers 15 residues. Deletions cut 0 bases from V and 2 bases from J, with 9 bases between. CDR3 bases: TGTGCCAGCAGCTTGGCGGGGGTGCCCTACAATGAGCAGTTCTTC. Translated: CASSLAGVPYNEQFF. Looking up the rest from reference TRBV5-4 and TRBJ2-1 gives the full variable domain: ETGVTQSPTHLIKTRGQQVTLRCSSQSGHNTVSWYQQALGQGPQFIFQYYREEENGRGNFPPRFSGLQFPNYSSELNVNALELDDSALYLCASSLAGVPYNEQFFGPGTRLTVL.

The chain couples TRBV7-3 to TRBJ2-1; tentatively, D is TRBD1 (6 bases). V lost 2 bases and J lost 4, with 12 bases in between. From germline, CDR1 is SGHTA and CDR2 FQGTGA. There are 15 residues in the CDR3. In DNA form, the CDR3 reads TGTGCCAGCAGCTTAGTGGTAGGACAGTACAATGAGCAGTTCTTC. This encodes CASSLVVGQYNEQFF.

The chain links TRBV4-1 to TRBJ2-2, with 7 bases fitting TRBD2. V lost 3 bases and J lost 3; bases outside the gene matches: 13. The germline V gene has CDR1 MGHRA and CDR2 YSYEKL. CDR3 length: 18 residues. The DNA of the CDR3 is TGCGCCAGCAGCCAGAGCTCCACTAGCGCATTGGACACCGGGGAGCTGTTTTTT. Protein product: CASSQSSTSALDTGELFF.

The V call is TRBV9, the J call TRBJ2-7, with 8 bases lining up with TRBD2. The germline V gene encodes CDR1 SGDLS and CDR2 YYNGEE. Trimming cost V 0 bases and J 3 bases; bases outside gene matches: 2. CDR3 length equals 14 residues. The CDR3 is CASSVGLAGYEQYF. CDR3 DNA: TGTGCCAGCAGCGTAGGGCTAGCGGGCTACGAGCAGTACTTC.

This rearrangement joins TRBV12-3 or TRBV12-4 to TRBJ1-1, with 7 bases that match TRBD1. Trimming cost V 8 bases and J 6 bases; bases outside gene matches: 3. The CDR3 totals 11 residues. The CDR3 DNA reads as TGTGCCAGCCATCAGGGGGCTGAAGCTTTCTTT. As protein: CASHQGAEAFF.

This chain joins TRBV2 and TRBJ1-2; the D is unclear. This CDR3 comprises 11 residues. Germline V gene sequence: CDR1 SNHLY, CDR2 FYNNEI. Deletions cut 6 bases from V and 6 bases from J, with 8 bases between. The CDR3 protein is CASRERDGYTF. CDR3 in DNA: TGTGCCAGCAGAGAGAGAGATGGCTACACCTTC.